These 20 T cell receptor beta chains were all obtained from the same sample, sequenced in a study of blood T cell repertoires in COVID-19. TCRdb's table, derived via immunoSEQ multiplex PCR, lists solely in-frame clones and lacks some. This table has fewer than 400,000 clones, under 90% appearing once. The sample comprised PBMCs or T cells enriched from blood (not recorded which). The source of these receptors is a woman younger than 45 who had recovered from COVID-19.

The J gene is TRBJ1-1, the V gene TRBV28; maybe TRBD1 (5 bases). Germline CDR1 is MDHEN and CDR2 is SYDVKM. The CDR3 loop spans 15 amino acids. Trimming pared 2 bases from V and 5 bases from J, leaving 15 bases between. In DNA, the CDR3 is TGTGCCAGCAGTTTAAAGGCCAGGGTGGGAACTGAAGCTTTCTTT. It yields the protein CASSLKARVGTEAFF.

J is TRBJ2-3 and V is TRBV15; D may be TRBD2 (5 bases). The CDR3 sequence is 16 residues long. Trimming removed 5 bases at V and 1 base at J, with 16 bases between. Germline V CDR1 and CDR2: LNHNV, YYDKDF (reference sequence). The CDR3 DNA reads TGTGCCACCAGCCGCGACGGCGGGCAAGGCACAGATACGCAGTATTTT. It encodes CATSRDGGQGTDTQYF. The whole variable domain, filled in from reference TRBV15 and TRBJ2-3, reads DAMVIQNPRYQVTQFGKPVTLSCSQTLNHNVMYWYQQKSSQAPKLLFHYYDKDFNNEADTPDNFQSRRPNTSFCFLDIRSPGLGDTAMYLCATSRDGGQGTDTQYFGPGTRLTVL.

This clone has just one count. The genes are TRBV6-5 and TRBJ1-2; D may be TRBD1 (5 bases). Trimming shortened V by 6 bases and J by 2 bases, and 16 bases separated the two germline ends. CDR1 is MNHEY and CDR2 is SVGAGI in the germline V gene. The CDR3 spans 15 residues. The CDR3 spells CASSNTGLGNYGYTF. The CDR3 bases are TGTGCCAGCAGCAACACAGGTCTAGGAAACTATGGCTACACCTTC.

The CDR3 protein is CASSEEMAGAGQYF. The CDR3 DNA reads as TGTGCCAGCAGTGAAGAGATGGCGGGGGCCGGACAGTACTTC. The gene calls are TRBV6-1 and TRBJ2-7, with D tentatively TRBD2 (7 bases). This CDR3 contains 14 residues. Trimming removed 1 base at V and 10 bases at J, with 17 bases between. Germline lookup yields CDR1 MNHNS and CDR2 SASEGT.

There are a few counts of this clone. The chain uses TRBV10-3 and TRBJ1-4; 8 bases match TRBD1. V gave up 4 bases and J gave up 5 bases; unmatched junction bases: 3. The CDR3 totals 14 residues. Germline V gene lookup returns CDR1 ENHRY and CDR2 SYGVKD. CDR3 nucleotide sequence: TGTGCCATCAGTGCCCGACAGGGGAATGAAAAACTGTTTTTT. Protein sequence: CAISARQGNEKLFF.

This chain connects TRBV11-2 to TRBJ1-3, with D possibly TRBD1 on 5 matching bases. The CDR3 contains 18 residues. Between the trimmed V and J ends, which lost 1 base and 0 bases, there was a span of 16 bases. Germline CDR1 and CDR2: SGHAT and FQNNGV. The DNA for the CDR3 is TGTGCCAGCAGCTTAGTGGTGGGGGGTTCAAGCTCTGGAAACACCATATATTTT. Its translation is CASSLVVGGSSSGNTIYF.

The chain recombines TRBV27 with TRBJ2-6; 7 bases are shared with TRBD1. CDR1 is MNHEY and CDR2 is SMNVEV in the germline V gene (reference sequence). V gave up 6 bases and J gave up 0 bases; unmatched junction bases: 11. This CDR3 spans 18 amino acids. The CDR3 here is CASRRDREVHSGANVLTF. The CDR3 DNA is TGTGCCAGCAGAAGAGACAGGGAAGTTCACTCTGGGGCCAACGTCCTGACTTTC.

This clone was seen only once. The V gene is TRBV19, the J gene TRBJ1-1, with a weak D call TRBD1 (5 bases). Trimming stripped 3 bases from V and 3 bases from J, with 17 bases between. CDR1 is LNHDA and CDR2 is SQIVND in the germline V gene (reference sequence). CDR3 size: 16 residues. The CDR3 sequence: CASSMGGSFMDTEAFF. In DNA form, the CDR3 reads TGTGCCAGTAGTATGGGGGGGAGTTTTATGGACACTGAAGCTTTCTTT.

In DNA form, the CDR3 reads TGTGCCAGCAGTTACTCCATACAGGGAGAGGACGGCAATCAGCCCCAGCATTTT. The encoded protein is CASSYSIQGEDGNQPQHF. This chain connects TRBV6-2 or TRBV6-3 to TRBJ1-5; D perhaps matches TRBD1 (6 bases). Germline V gene data show CDR1 as MNHEY and CDR2 as SVGEGT. The V end was cut by 0 bases, the J end by 2 bases, with 17 bases between. The CDR3 is 18 residues long.

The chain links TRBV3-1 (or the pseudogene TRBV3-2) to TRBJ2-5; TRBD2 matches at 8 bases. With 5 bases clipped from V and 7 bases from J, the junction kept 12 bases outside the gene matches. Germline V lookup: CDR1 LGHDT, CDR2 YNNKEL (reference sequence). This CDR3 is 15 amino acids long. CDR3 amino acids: CASSKPGLGSGTQYF. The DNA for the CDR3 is TGTGCCAGCAGCAAACCGGGACTAGGGAGTGGGACCCAGTACTTC.

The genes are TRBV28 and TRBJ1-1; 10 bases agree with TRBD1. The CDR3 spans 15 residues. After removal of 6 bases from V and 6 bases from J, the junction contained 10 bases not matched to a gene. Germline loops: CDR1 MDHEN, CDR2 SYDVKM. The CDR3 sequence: CASSPIGQGVSEAFF. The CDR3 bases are TGTGCCAGCAGCCCTATAGGACAGGGGGTCTCTGAAGCTTTCTTT.

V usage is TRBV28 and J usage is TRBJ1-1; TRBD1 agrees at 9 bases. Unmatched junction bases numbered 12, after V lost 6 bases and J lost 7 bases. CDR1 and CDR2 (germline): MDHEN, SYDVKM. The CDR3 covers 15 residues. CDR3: CASSPPGQGLSEAFF. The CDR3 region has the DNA TGTGCCAGCAGCCCTCCGGGACAGGGCTTAAGTGAAGCTTTCTTT.

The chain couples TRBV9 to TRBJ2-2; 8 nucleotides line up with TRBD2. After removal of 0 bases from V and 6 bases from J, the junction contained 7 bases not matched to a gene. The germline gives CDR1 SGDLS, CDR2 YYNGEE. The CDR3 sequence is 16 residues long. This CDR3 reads CASSVASGGGPGELFF. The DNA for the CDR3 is TGTGCCAGCAGCGTAGCTTCCGGGGGGGGACCCGGGGAGCTGTTTTTT.

The CDR3 nucleotides are TGTGCCAGCAGTCCCACGGGGGGCCAAGCGGAAAAACTGTTTTTT. Residues: CASSPTGGQAEKLFF. The V call is TRBV27, the J call TRBJ1-4; tentatively, D is TRBD1 (6 bases). Trimming shortened V by 5 bases and J by 8 bases, and 18 bases separated the two germline ends. The germline V gene has CDR1 MNHEY and CDR2 SMNVEV (reference sequence). CDR3 length: 15 residues.

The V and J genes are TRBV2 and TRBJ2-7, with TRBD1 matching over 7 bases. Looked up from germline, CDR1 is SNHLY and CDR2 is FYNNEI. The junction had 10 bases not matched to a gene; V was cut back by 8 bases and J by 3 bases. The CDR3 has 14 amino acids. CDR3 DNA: TGTGCCAGCGGCGCTGGACAGGCCAACTACGAGCAGTACTTC. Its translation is CASGAGQANYEQYF.

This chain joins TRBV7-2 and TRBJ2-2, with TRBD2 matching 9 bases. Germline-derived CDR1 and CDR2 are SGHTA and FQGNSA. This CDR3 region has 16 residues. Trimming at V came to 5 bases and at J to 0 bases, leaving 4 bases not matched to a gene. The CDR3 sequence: CASSLIAGANTGELFF. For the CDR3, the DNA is TGTGCCAGCAGCCTAATAGCGGGGGCGAACACCGGGGAGCTGTTTTTT. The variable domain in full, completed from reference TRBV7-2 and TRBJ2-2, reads GAGVSQSPSNKVTEKGKDVELRCDPISGHTALYWYRQSLGQGLEFLIYFQGNSAPDKSGLPSDRFSAERTGGSVSTLTIQRTQQEDSAVYLCASSLIAGANTGELFFGEGSRLTVL.

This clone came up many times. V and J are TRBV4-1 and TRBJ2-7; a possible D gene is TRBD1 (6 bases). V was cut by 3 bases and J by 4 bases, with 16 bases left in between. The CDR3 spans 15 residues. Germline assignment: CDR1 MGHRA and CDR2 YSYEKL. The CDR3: CASSHSQGILYEQYF. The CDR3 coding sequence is TGCGCCAGCAGCCACTCTCAGGGGATTTTGTACGAGCAGTACTTC.

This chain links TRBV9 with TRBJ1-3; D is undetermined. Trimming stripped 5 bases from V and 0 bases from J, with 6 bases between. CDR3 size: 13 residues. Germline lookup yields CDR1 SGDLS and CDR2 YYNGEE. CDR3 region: CASRGSSGNTIYF. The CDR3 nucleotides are TGTGCCAGCAGGGGCAGCTCTGGAAACACCATATATTTT. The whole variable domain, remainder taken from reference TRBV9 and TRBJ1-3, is DSGVTQTPKHLITATGQRVTLRCSPRSGDLSVYWYQQSLDQGLQFLIQYYNGEERAKGNILERFSAQQFPDLHSELNLSSLELGDSALYFCASRGSSGNTIYFGEGSWLTVV.

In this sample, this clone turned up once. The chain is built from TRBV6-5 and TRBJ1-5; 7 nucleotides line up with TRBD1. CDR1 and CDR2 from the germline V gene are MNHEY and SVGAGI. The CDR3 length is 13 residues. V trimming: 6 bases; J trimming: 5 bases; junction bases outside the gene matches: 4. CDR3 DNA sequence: TGTGCCAGCAGCCTCAGGGGGTATCAGCCCCAGCATTTT. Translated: CASSLRGYQPQHF.

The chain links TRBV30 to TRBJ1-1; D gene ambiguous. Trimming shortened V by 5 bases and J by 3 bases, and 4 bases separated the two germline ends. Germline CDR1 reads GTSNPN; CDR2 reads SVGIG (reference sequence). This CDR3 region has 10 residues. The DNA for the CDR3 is TGTGCCTGGGCGGACACTGAAGCTTTCTTT. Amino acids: CAWADTEAFF.